The 7 T cell receptor beta chains below come from one sample, sequenced in a study of stem cell transplantation in POMP-related autoinflammatory disease (dated by TCRdb to about 2021). Library preparation employed the immunoSEQ multiplex PCR assay. The clones in this table, taken by TCRdb from immuneACCESS, are in-frame only. Not every clone is retained; where verified, under half of the shortfall comes from an unresolved V gene, and the cause of the rest is unknown. This sample gives tens of thousands of clones in total; 82% of them show up just once. The ten top clones hold around 2.4% of the sample. Reading the label with the study, this specimen's time point is: before hematopoietic stem cell transplant. The input for sequencing was CD4+ T cells from PBMCs, taken before stem cell transplantation. Receptor source: a human donor with POMP-related autoinflammation and immune dysregulation (PRAID).

This chain joins TRBV5-1 and TRBJ2-5; no reliable D call. The CDR3 extends over 11 amino acids. Germline V CDR1 and CDR2: SGHRS, YFSETQ. Deletions cut 1 base from V and 3 bases from J, with 1 base between. The CDR3 here is CASSLKETQYF. CDR3 coding DNA: TGCGCCAGCAGCTTGAAAGAGACCCAGTACTTC.

This chain uses TRBV5-1 with TRBJ2-6; no reliable D call. Germline V gives CDR1 SGHRS, CDR2 YFSETQ. The CDR3 sequence is 16 residues long. V was trimmed by 2 bases and J by 4 bases, leaving 13 bases between them. The CDR3 protein is CASSFTGSTGANVLTF. As DNA, the CDR3 is TGCGCCAGCAGCTTTACCGGTTCTACGGGGGCCAACGTCCTGACTTTC.

This chain connects TRBV5-1 to TRBJ1-1; TRBD1 is a possible D gene (6 bases). Germline CDR1 reads SGHRS; CDR2 reads YFSETQ. The CDR3 has 14 residues. Trimming left V 2 bases short and J 4 bases short, with 12 bases between. The CDR3 DNA is TGCGCCAGCAGCTTTCGGAGGGGGAGCACTGAAGCTTTCTTT. This sequence encodes CASSFRRGSTEAFF. Full variable domain (missing parts from reference TRBV5-1 and TRBJ1-1): KAGVTQTPRYLIKTRGQQVTLSCSPISGHRSVSWYQQTPGQGLQFLFEYFSETQRNKGNFPGRFSGRQFSNSRSEMNVSTLELGDSALYLCASSFRRGSTEAFFGQGTRLTVV.

The chain combines TRBV27 with TRBJ2-2; the D is unclear. Per germline, CDR1 MNHEY and CDR2 SMNVEV (reference sequence). The CDR3 contains 15 residues. The ends were cut back, 5 bases at V and 5 bases at J, with 15 bases in the middle. CDR3 region: CASSLVDLKTGELFF. The CDR3 DNA follows: TGTGCCAGCAGTCTAGTAGACCTTAAGACCGGGGAGCTGTTTTTT.

The chain recombines TRBV5-6 with TRBJ2-5; D not resolved. The tail of the sequence fits TRBJ2-7 better, so the J call may be wrong. Germline assignment: CDR1 SGHDT and CDR2 YYEEEE. This CDR3 contains 14 residues. CDR3 sequence (DNA): TGTGCCAGCAGCTTGGTGTCAGCCCCCTACGAGCAGTACTTC. It codes for CASSLVSAPYEQYF.

This chain connects TRBV11-2 to TRBJ1-2; D is perhaps TRBD1 (5 bases). Germline V gives CDR1 SGHAT, CDR2 FQNNGV. CDR3 length equals 14 residues. Trimming stripped 5 bases from V and 0 bases from J, with 10 bases between. CDR3 nucleotide sequence: TGTGCCAGCAGCCCGGGGGGGGCTAACTATGGCTACACCTTC. This sequence encodes CASSPGGANYGYTF.

The J gene is TRBJ1-2, the V gene TRBV28; possible D gene TRBD1, 5 bases. Germline V gene lookup returns CDR1 MDHEN and CDR2 SYDVKM. V lost 2 bases and J 8 bases, leaving 15 bases between the germline ends. The CDR3 has 14 amino acids. The CDR3 spells CASSLTGRIEGYTF. The DNA for the CDR3 is TGTGCCAGCAGTTTAACAGGAAGAATAGAGGGCTACACCTTC.